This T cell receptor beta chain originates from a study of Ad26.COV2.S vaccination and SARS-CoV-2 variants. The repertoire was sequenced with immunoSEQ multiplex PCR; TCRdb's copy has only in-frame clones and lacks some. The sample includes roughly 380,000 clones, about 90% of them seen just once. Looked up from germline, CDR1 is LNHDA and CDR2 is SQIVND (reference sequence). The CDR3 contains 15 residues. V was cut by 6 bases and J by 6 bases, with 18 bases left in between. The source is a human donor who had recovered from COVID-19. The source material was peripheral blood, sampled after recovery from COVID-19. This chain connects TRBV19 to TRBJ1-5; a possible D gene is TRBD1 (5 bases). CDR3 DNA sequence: TGTGCCAGTAGGGGTACGGGGACCTCCGGTCAGCCCCAGCATTTT. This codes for CASRGTGTSGQPQHF. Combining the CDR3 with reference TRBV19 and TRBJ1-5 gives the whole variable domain DGGITQSPKYLFRKEGQNVTLSCEQNLNHDAMYWYRQDPGQGLRLIYYSQIVNDFQKGDIAEGYSVSREKKESFPLTVTSAQKNPTAFYLCASRGTGTSGQPQHFGDGTRLSIL.